The next 17 T cell receptor beta chains were all read from a single sample in a study of blood T cell repertoires in COVID-19 (dated by TCRdb to 2020 to 2022). The library was made by the immunoSEQ multiplex PCR assay. What TCRdb holds here is the immuneACCESS table cut down to in-frame rearrangements. Part of the clones is not present; checked against another copy, under half of the missing clones reflect an unresolved V gene, and the others are unexplained. In all, the sample holds about 270,000 clones, and roughly 90% of those were seen once. The ten largest clones take up under 15% of the sample. Sample: peripheral blood. Receptors were obtained from a woman aged 70-85 years with COVID-19, enrolled during active disease.

The chain uses TRBV11-2 and TRBJ2-7, with TRBD2 matching 9 bases. This CDR3 is built from 15 residues. Germline V gene lookup returns CDR1 SGHAT and CDR2 FQNNGV. With V trimmed by 5 bases and J by 2 bases, 7 bases remained unmatched. The CDR3 DNA reads TGTGCCAGCAGCCCAAGGACTAGCGTGGCCTACGAGCAGTACTTC. It encodes CASSPRTSVAYEQYF.

This chain connects TRBV5-6 to TRBJ2-7; D may be TRBD2 (5 bases). CDR1 is SGHDT and CDR2 is YYEEEE in the germline V gene. The V end lost 0 bases, the J end lost 2 bases, and 12 bases lay between the germline ends. CDR3 length: 15 amino acids. The DNA for the CDR3 is TGTGCCAGCAGCTTGGCCGGGGTCACCACCTACGAGCAGTACTTC. Its protein is CASSLAGVTTYEQYF.

The CDR3 DNA follows: TGTGCCAGCAGCCCGAACAGGGGAAATCAGCCCCAGCATTTT. This translates into CASSPNRGNQPQHF. This chain uses TRBV3-1 (or the pseudogene TRBV3-2) with TRBJ1-5; 7 bases fit TRBD1. V shed 4 bases and J 4 bases; nucleotides not matched to a gene: 4. CDR3 length equals 14 residues. Per the germline V gene, CDR1 is LGHDT and CDR2 is YNNKEL (reference sequence).

V usage is TRBV28 and J usage is TRBJ1-4; 9 bases are a match to TRBD1. V gave up 4 bases and J gave up 4 bases; unmatched junction bases: 7. The germline gives CDR1 MDHEN, CDR2 SYDVKM. CDR3 length: 16 amino acids. The CDR3 region has the DNA TGTGCCAGCAGTTCCTCCGGGACAGGGTATAATGAAAAACTGTTTTTT. As protein: CASSSSGTGYNEKLFF.

This clone has a handful of counts. The CDR3 DNA reads TGTGCCAGCAGTTTATTCGGGGCCGGGGAGCTGTTTTTT. It specifies CASSLFGAGELFF. This chain links TRBV12-3 or TRBV12-4 with TRBJ2-2, with D possibly being TRBD2 (5 bases). V was pared by 2 bases and J by 6 bases, with 7 bases between. The CDR3 sequence is 13 residues long.

The chain has TRBV7-9 and TRBJ2-4; D is undetermined. Germline values: CDR1 SEHNR, CDR2 FQNEAQ (reference sequence). V lost 1 base to trimming and J lost 6 bases, with 10 bases between them. The CDR3 runs to 14 residues. The CDR3 region is CASSLGGDLNIQYF. The DNA for the CDR3 is TGTGCCAGCAGCTTAGGTGGAGATTTAAACATTCAGTACTTC.

This clone was seen once. CDR3 nucleotides: TGTGCCACCAGCAGCCCCTTTGGCGGGGGGGCCACAGATACGCAGTATTTT. Its translation: CATSSPFGGGATDTQYF. The chain joins TRBV15 to TRBJ2-3, with 9 bases matching TRBD2. The CDR3 length is 17 residues. Germline-derived CDR1 and CDR2 are LNHNV and YYDKDF (reference sequence). The V and J ends lost 3 bases and 2 bases, in that order; junction bases with no gene match: 9.

The genes are TRBV18 and TRBJ1-4, with a tentative D call TRBD1 (5 bases). V dropped 3 bases and J dropped 1 base, with 9 bases sitting between them. Germline lookup yields CDR1 KGHSH and CDR2 LQKENI. The CDR3 covers 15 residues. The CDR3 region is CASSPQTETNEKLFF. CDR3 DNA: TGTGCCAGCTCACCTCAGACAGAAACTAATGAAAAACTGTTTTTT.

This chain connects TRBV28 to TRBJ1-4; 7 bases align to TRBD1. The CDR3 length is 14 residues. Losses at the gene ends were 6 bases for V and 3 bases for J; bases not matched to a gene: 4. Germline lookup yields CDR1 MDHEN and CDR2 SYDVKM. CDR3: CASRGQFPNEKLFF. Written as DNA, the CDR3 is TGTGCCAGCAGGGGACAGTTTCCTAATGAAAAACTGTTTTTT.

The chain links TRBV7-9 to TRBJ2-7; 7 bases match TRBD2. Germline values: CDR1 SEHNR, CDR2 FQNEAQ (reference sequence). The CDR3 totals 15 residues. V dropped 4 bases and J dropped 3; count of bases not matched to a gene: 9. CDR3 in amino acids: CASSSSGTTLYEQYF. CDR3 nucleotides: TGTGCCAGCAGCTCGTCCGGGACTACCCTCTACGAGCAGTACTTC.

The sample holds one count of this clone. V and J are TRBV2 and TRBJ2-1, with 7 positions matching TRBD1. From germline, CDR1 is SNHLY and CDR2 FYNNEI. The trim removed 4 bases at V and 6 bases at J, leaving 6 bases unmatched. This CDR3 spans 14 amino acids. CDR3 bases: TGTGCCAGCAGTGCCTTCCGACAGGGCAATGAGCAGTTCTTC. Translation: CASSAFRQGNEQFF.

The rearrangement joins TRBV10-2 to TRBJ2-3; 11 bases map to TRBD2. The V gene end was trimmed by 4 bases and the J gene end by 7 bases; junction bases not matched to a gene: 1. Germline-derived CDR1 and CDR2 are WSHSY and SAAADI. CDR3 length: 13 amino acids. CDR3 loop: CASSGLAGYTQYF. The DNA for the CDR3 is TGCGCCAGCAGTGGACTAGCGGGATATACGCAGTATTTT.

The V and J genes are TRBV5-8 and TRBJ1-1; no reliable D call. V was cut by 2 bases and J by 1 base, with 15 bases left in between. The germline V gene has CDR1 SGHTS and CDR2 YDEGEE. The CDR3 extends over 16 amino acids. CDR3 in amino acids: CASSFWRAGENTEAFF. The CDR3 DNA is TGTGCCAGCAGCTTCTGGAGGGCAGGAGAGAACACTGAAGCTTTCTTT.

V gene TRBV27 combines with J gene TRBJ1-4; D is possibly TRBD1 (5 bases). There are 15 residues in the CDR3. Trimming cost V 6 bases and J 1 base, with 12 bases left between them. From germline, CDR1 is MNHEY and CDR2 SMNVEV (reference sequence). In DNA form, the CDR3 reads TGTGCCAGCAGCCTGGGGGGATTAACTAATGAAAAACTGTTTTTT. Translated, it gives CASSLGGLTNEKLFF.

This sequence joins TRBV6-5 and TRBJ1-1, with D possibly being TRBD1 (5 bases). This CDR3 has 15 amino acids. Germline lookup yields CDR1 MNHEY and CDR2 SVGAGI. Trimming removed 0 bases at V and 5 bases at J, with 13 bases between. The CDR3, as DNA: TGTGCCAGCAGTTACTCGTGGCAGGGTGTGACTGAAGCTTTCTTT. This gives the protein CASSYSWQGVTEAFF.

The chain combines TRBV24-1 with TRBJ2-3, with D perhaps TRBD2 (6 bases). From germline, CDR1 is KGHDR and CDR2 SFDVKD. V was cut by 5 bases and J by 5 bases, with 13 bases left in between. The CDR3 runs 14 residues. This CDR3 is CATSGGLARDTQYF. As DNA, the CDR3 is TGTGCCACCAGTGGAGGGCTAGCGAGAGATACGCAGTATTTT.

The rearrangement uses TRBV5-1 and TRBJ2-3, with 9 positions matching TRBD1. The germline gives CDR1 SGHRS, CDR2 YFSETQ. The V segment lost 4 bases and the J segment 0 bases; nucleotides outside the gene matches: 3. The CDR3 extends over 15 amino acids. The CDR3 spells CASSTQGASTDTQYF. CDR3 nucleotide sequence: TGCGCCAGCAGCACACAGGGGGCAAGCACAGATACGCAGTATTTT.